This TCR beta chain came from a study of human T cells and chemical hapten exposure (TCRdb year 2021). Study-level background: For sensitization, 2% DPC in acetone was applied to a 2 cm by 2 cm area of upper inner arm skin. Patch tests used Finn chambers with 0.01% DPC on the upper back, scored after 6 days by International Contact Dermatitis Research Group standards. Libraries were pooled for sequencing, and per-sample TCR yields varied mainly because of small differences in library volumes within the pool. The mostly female patient cohort included alopecia areata with under or over 50% scalp involvement, alopecia totalis and alopecia universalis. Blood samples were taken from patients before sensitization (week 0) and then at 2, 6 and about 24 weeks after DPC sensitization. Throughout the approximately 22-week study period, patients were also given weekly therapeutic DPC doses on the scalp. Peripheral blood TCR repertoire changes were tracked in vivo in alopecia patients during primary and secondary sensitization to the hapten diphenylcyclopropenone (DPC). Under 30 alopecia patients gave blood for TCR sequencing at one to four time points (pre-sensitization, 2, 6 and 24 weeks).

Broader findings and caveats from the paper: All patients had alopecia, a presumed autoimmune disease, so their immune response might differ from that of healthy individuals. The number of TCRs above 1 in 1000 frequency did not change with DPC sensitization; there was no evidence of global repertoire structure alterations. The number of PT1 expanded TCRs positively correlated with patch test score, significant at thresholds 8, 16 and 32 but not 4. Repeated subsampling changed both the strength of the expansion versus patch-test correlation and the threshold at which the correlation became significant. Expanded TCRs formed significantly more large CDR3 similarity clusters than pre-sensitization or healthy control sets, consistent with antigen-driven responses.

Library creation used RACE. Sequenced using a NextSeq 500. Library preparation attached unique molecular identifiers to individual cDNA molecules for quantitative, reproducible TCR counting. For every blood RNA sample, sequencing covered both the TCR alpha and TCR beta chains. As for how the authors treated the data: Samples had a median of 95,638 TCRs, with a range from roughly 23,224 to 750,000. The Decombinator software suite was used to annotate the V, J and CDR3 of the TCR reads. For the PS versus PT1 abundance plots, all samples were subsampled to the same number of TCRs (28,000). Expanded TCRs were defined as absent before sensitization and observed at least eight times at the 2-week time point. The public reads were reanalyzed by TCRdb: fastp trimming at Q25, MiXCR alignment, in-frame beta chains only. Rows with one shared CDR3 protein collapse into an entry with the most common genes and DNA. For this entry, the V and J calls and clone size follow TCRdb and not the study's own pipeline. Counted in this sample were 82,000 or so distinct CDR3 sequences; over 10% of them appeared once. Of the sample, approximately 6% falls within the top ten clones.

This clonotype was detected many times. No cognate antigen has been identified for it. No base quality values were provided; no much bigger clone lies one nucleotide off. The germline V gene (reference sequence) gives CDR1 as DFQATT and CDR2 as SNEGSKA. A distance of 17 bases separates the germline ends of V and J, which lose 3 bases and 5 bases respectively. From the cysteine up to the phenylalanine, the CDR3 has a length of 14 residues. CDR3 DNA only is kept here, 42 bases in frame from base 1. The intended sense of this specimen's time point label: patch test 3, about 24 weeks after DPC sensitization. Read against the paper, the sample's treatment or condition label means: therapeutic diphenylcyclopropenone sensitization with weekly scalp DPC. Blood at each patch-test visit was drawn before the patch test was applied. Patients were eligible if aged 18 to 70, diagnosed with alopecia and judged suitable for DPC therapy, and pregnant patients were excluded. Total RNA was extracted from unfractionated whole blood collected in Tempus Blood RNA tubes.

This TCR was sampled from a woman in her 50s with alopecia areata. Some clones in this sample may be carry-over from other donors' samples. The chain couples TRBV20-1 to TRBJ2-7, and the D gene may be TRBD2, 6 bases matching. Here the sequenced sample was whole blood, taken in connection with sensitization to the hapten diphenylcyclopropenone (DPC). The nucleotides are TGCAGTGCTAGGGAGGCGGGACTTTTCAACGAGCAGTACTTC. Protein translation: CSAREAGLFNEQYF.